The clone carrying this TCR beta chain was seen many times. What it recognizes is unknown. This sample is drawn from a study of T cell repertoires in cytomegalovirus infection. General study findings and limits: CMV-specific TCR beta clonotypes restricted by HLA-C dominated the ex vivo response.

The CDR3 sequence is 14 residues long. Trimming removed 1 base at V and 5 bases at J, with 10 bases between. TCRdb analysed the reads with MiXCR anew, one entry per CDR3 protein. The table shows roughly 150,000 distinct CDR3 sequences, with over 30% occurring only once. The sequence was obtained from a human donor in good health (CMV status not recorded). Some clones in this sample may be carry-over from other donors' samples. The sequences come from CD8+ T cells from cultured PBMCs, collected from culture after CMV antigen stimulation. This rearrangement joins TRBV12-3 or TRBV12-4 to TRBJ2-3, with D unclear. CDR3 in amino acids: CASSLGSSGDTQYF. The CDR3 coding sequence is TGTGCCAGCAGTTTAGGTAGCTCCGGAGATACGCAGTATTTT.